The clone carrying this T cell receptor beta chain has more than one count but fewer than ten. CDR3 length: 14 amino acids. J gave up 13 bases and V 2 bases, and 11 bases lay outside the gene matches. The germline V gene encodes CDR1 SGHTA and CDR2 FQGNSA. CD4+CD45RO+CD25- cells were isolated as memory CD4+ T cells. TCRdb ran MiXCR on the 5' RACE reads and lists one entry per CDR3 protein. The data hold about 64,000 distinct CDR3 sequences, with under 25% observed a single time. This sequence joins TRBV7-2 and TRBJ2-1, with TRBD2 matching over 7 bases. Sequenced: memory CD4+ T cells sorted from a lymph node. Subset: memory CD4+ T cells, CD4+CD45RO+CD25-. The sequence was obtained from a female donor with breast cancer. CDR3 in amino acids: CASSLIPAGAPQFF. The CDR3 DNA reads as TGTGCCAGCAGCTTAATCCCGGCGGGAGCCCCTCAGTTCTTC.